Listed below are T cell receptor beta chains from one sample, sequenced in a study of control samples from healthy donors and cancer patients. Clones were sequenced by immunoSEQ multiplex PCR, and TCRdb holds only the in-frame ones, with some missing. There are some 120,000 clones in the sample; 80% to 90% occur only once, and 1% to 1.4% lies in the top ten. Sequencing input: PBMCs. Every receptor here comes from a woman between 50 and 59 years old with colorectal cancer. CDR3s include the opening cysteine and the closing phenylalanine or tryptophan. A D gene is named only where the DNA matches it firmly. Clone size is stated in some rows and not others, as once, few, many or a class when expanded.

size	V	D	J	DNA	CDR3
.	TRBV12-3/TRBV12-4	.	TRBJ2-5	TGTGCCAGCAGTTTGAGGCCGCAAGAGACCCAGTACTTC	CASSLRPQETQYF
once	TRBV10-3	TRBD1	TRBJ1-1	TGTGCCATCAGTGACAGGGGGAATATATTGAACACTGAAGCTTTCTTT	CAISDRGNILNTEAFF
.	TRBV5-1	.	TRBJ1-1	TGCGCCAGCAGCTTGGAAACACAGCCCCCTGAAGCTTTCTTT	CASSLETQPPEAFF
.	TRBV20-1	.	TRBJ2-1	TGCAGTGCTAGGAGCTTTGGGCAGTTCTTC	CSARSFGQFF
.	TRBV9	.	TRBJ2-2	TGTGCCAGCAGCGTAGTGGTCGGAGCCCCCGCCTCCTCCGGGGAGCTGTTTTTT	CASSVVVGAPASSGELFF
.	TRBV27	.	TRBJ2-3	TGTGCCAGCAGTTTATCACAGGGAGGAACAGCAGATACGCAGTATTTT	CASSLSQGGTADTQYF
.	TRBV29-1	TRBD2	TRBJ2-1	TGCAGCGTTGAAGGGGTAGCGGGAGGCCCGCTCTACAATGAGCAGTTCTTC	CSVEGVAGGPLYNEQFF
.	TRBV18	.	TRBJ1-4	TGTGCCAGCTCACCAGCGACCGAGCGTGAAAAACTGTTTTTT	CASSPATEREKLFF
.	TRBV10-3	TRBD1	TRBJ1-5	TGTGCCATCAGTGAGGCTAAAGGGGGCGGTCAGCCCCAGCATTTT	CAISEAKGGGQPQHF
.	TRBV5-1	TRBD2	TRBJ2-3	TGCGCCAGCAGCGGCGGGACTAGCGCCAGCACAGATACGCAGTATTTT	CASSGGTSASTDTQYF
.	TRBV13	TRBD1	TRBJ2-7	TGTGCCAGCAGCTTAGAGGGGACAGTGGGGGCCTACGAGCAGTACTTC	CASSLEGTVGAYEQYF
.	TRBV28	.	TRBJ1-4	TGTGCCAGCAGTTCCCTCTCAGGGCCAACTAATGAAAAACTGTTTTTT	CASSSLSGPTNEKLFF
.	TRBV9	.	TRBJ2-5	TGTGCCAGCAGCTTCGACATCGCAGAGACCCAGTACTTC	CASSFDIAETQYF